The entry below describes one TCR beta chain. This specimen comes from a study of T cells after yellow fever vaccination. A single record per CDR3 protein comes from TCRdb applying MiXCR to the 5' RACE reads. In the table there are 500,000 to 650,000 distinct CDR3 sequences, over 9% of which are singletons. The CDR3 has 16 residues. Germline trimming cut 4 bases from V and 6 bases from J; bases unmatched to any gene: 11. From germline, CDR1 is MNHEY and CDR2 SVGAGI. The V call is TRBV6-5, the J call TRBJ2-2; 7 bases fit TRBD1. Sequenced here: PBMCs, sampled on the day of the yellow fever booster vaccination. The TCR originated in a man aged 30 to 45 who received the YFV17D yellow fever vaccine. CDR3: CASSSDKRGRPGELFF. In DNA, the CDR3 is TGTGCCAGCAGTTCCGACAAAAGGGGGCGCCCCGGGGAGCTGTTTTTT.